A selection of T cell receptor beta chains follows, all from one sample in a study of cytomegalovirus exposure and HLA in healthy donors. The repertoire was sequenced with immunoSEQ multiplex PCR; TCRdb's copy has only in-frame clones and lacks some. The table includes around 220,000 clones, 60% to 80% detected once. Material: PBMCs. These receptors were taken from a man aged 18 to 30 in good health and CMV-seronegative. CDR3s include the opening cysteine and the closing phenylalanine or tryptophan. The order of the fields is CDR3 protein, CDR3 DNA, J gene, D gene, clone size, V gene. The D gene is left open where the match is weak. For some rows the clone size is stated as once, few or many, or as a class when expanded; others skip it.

cdr3_aa: CASSPDRGSDEQYF
cdr3_nt: TGCGCCAGCAGCCCCGACAGGGGGTCCGACGAGCAGTACTTC
j_call: TRBJ2-7
d_call: TRBD1
clone_size: -
v_call: TRBV5-1

cdr3_aa: CASSSLAGGSETQYF
cdr3_nt: TGTGCTAGCAGCTCCTTAGCGGGAGGATCAGAGACCCAGTACTTC
j_call: TRBJ2-5
d_call: TRBD2
clone_size: -
v_call: TRBV7-7

cdr3_aa: CASGDRGQSELAKNIQYF
cdr3_nt: TGCGCCAGCGGCGACAGGGGGCAATCGGAACTAGCCAAAAACATTCAGTACTTC
j_call: TRBJ2-4
d_call: TRBD1
clone_size: -
v_call: TRBV10-1

cdr3_aa: CASSPFSRTGQETQYF
cdr3_nt: TGTGCCAGCTCACCATTCTCCCGGACAGGTCAAGAGACCCAGTACTTC
j_call: TRBJ2-5
d_call: TRBD1
clone_size: once
v_call: TRBV18

cdr3_aa: CASSLGPQGEFF
cdr3_nt: TGTGCCAGCAGCTTAGGTCCTCAGGGGGAGTTCTTC
j_call: TRBJ2-1
d_call: TRBD1
clone_size: few
v_call: TRBV7-9

cdr3_aa: CASSQVVVAGGPLTGELFF
cdr3_nt: TGCGCCAGCAGCCAAGTGGTGGTAGCGGGGGGGCCCTTAACCGGGGAGCTGTTTTTT
j_call: TRBJ2-2
d_call: TRBD2
clone_size: -
v_call: TRBV4-3

cdr3_aa: CASRTPGTDTQYF
cdr3_nt: TGTGCCAGCAGAACTCCAGGGACAGATACGCAGTATTTT
j_call: TRBJ2-3
d_call: -
clone_size: -
v_call: TRBV7-2

cdr3_aa: CASRSSGGAYTQYF
cdr3_nt: TGTGCCAGCAGGAGTAGCGGGGGGGCCTACACCCAGTACTTC
j_call: TRBJ2-5
d_call: TRBD2
clone_size: -
v_call: TRBV6-5

cdr3_aa: CASSPNRSTGRETQYF
cdr3_nt: TGCGCCAGCAGTCCGAATCGCTCGACAGGGAGGGAGACCCAGTACTTC
j_call: TRBJ2-5
d_call: -
clone_size: -
v_call: TRBV23-1

cdr3_aa: CASSSPGLAGGARRQETQYF
cdr3_nt: TGCGCCAGCAGTTCTCCGGGACTAGCGGGGGGGGCTAGACGTCAAGAGACCCAGTACTTC
j_call: TRBJ2-5
d_call: TRBD2
clone_size: -
v_call: TRBV5-1

cdr3_aa: CASSLDLGASTGELFF
cdr3_nt: TGTGCCAGCAGTTTGGATCTGGGAGCGAGCACCGGGGAGCTGTTTTTT
j_call: TRBJ2-2
d_call: -
clone_size: -
v_call: TRBV28

cdr3_aa: CASSFLLAGGSSYEQYF
cdr3_nt: TGTGCCAGCAGCTTCCTTCTAGCGGGAGGGTCCTCCTACGAGCAGTACTTC
j_call: TRBJ2-7
d_call: TRBD2
clone_size: -
v_call: TRBV11-2

cdr3_aa: CASSLDRELFF
cdr3_nt: TGCGCCAGCAGCCTAGACCGGGAGCTGTTTTTT
j_call: TRBJ2-2
d_call: -
clone_size: once
v_call: TRBV5-1

cdr3_aa: CASNRGPSDTQYF
cdr3_nt: TGTGCCAGCAACAGGGGGCCTTCAGATACGCAGTATTTT
j_call: TRBJ2-3
d_call: TRBD1
clone_size: -
v_call: TRBV9

cdr3_aa: CASTDRGSKDYGYTF
cdr3_nt: TGTGCCAGCACAGACAGGGGGTCAAAGGACTATGGCTACACCTTC
j_call: TRBJ1-2
d_call: TRBD1
clone_size: -
v_call: TRBV6-1

cdr3_aa: CASSPFQGGGPVGEQFF
cdr3_nt: TGTGCCAGCTCGCCATTTCAGGGAGGGGGGCCGGTTGGTGAGCAGTTCTTC
j_call: TRBJ2-1
d_call: -
clone_size: -
v_call: TRBV18

cdr3_aa: CASRRGDRDYGYTF
cdr3_nt: TGTGCCAGCAGGCGAGGAGACAGGGACTATGGCTACACCTTC
j_call: TRBJ1-2
d_call: TRBD1
clone_size: once
v_call: TRBV27

cdr3_aa: CASSPGLTVNYGYTF
cdr3_nt: TGCGCCAGCAGCCCGGGACTCACGGTGAACTATGGCTACACCTTC
j_call: TRBJ1-2
d_call: -
clone_size: -
v_call: TRBV5-1

cdr3_aa: CASKVVGSTYDEQYF
cdr3_nt: TGTGCCAGCAAGGTGGTGGGCAGCACCTACGACGAGCAGTACTTC
j_call: TRBJ2-7
d_call: -
clone_size: once
v_call: TRBV6-5

cdr3_aa: CAWRTLVTEAFF
cdr3_nt: TGTGCCTGGAGGACTCTAGTCACTGAAGCTTTCTTT
j_call: TRBJ1-1
d_call: -
clone_size: once
v_call: TRBV30

cdr3_aa: CATGPGQGTDTQYF
cdr3_nt: TGTGCCACCGGCCCGGGACAGGGCACAGATACGCAGTATTTT
j_call: TRBJ2-3
d_call: TRBD1
clone_size: -
v_call: TRBV5-8

cdr3_aa: CASRGGGLEAFF
cdr3_nt: TGCGCCAGCAGAGGGGGGGGTTTAGAAGCTTTCTTT
j_call: TRBJ1-1
d_call: -
clone_size: once
v_call: TRBV5-1

cdr3_aa: CASSLSRDTQYF
cdr3_nt: TGCGCCAGCAGCTTGAGCCGAGATACGCAGTATTTT
j_call: TRBJ2-3
d_call: -
clone_size: -
v_call: TRBV5-1

cdr3_aa: CASSRQGSFYGYTF
cdr3_nt: TGTGCCAGCAGCCGGCAGGGTTCTTTCTATGGCTACACCTTC
j_call: TRBJ1-2
d_call: -
clone_size: -
v_call: TRBV5-6

cdr3_aa: CAWVTGNTQYF
cdr3_nt: TGTGCCTGGGTAACGGGAAATACGCAGTATTTT
j_call: TRBJ2-3
d_call: -
clone_size: -
v_call: TRBV30

cdr3_aa: CASSQTSGLEQFF
cdr3_nt: TGTGCCAGCAGCCAGACTAGCGGGTTGGAGCAGTTCTTC
j_call: TRBJ2-1
d_call: TRBD2
clone_size: -
v_call: TRBV14

cdr3_aa: CASSSHERELHEQFF
cdr3_nt: TGTGCCAGCAGTTCTCACGAGCGGGAGTTACATGAGCAGTTCTTC
j_call: TRBJ2-1
d_call: TRBD2
clone_size: -
v_call: TRBV6-6

cdr3_aa: CASSPSVISGPSSYNEQFF
cdr3_nt: TGTGCCAGTAGTCCTTCGGTGATTAGCGGGCCTAGCTCCTACAATGAGCAGTTCTTC
j_call: TRBJ2-1
d_call: TRBD2
clone_size: -
v_call: TRBV19

cdr3_aa: CASRGTSGSTGEQYF
cdr3_nt: TGTGCCAGTAGGGGGACTAGCGGGAGTACCGGCGAGCAGTACTTC
j_call: TRBJ2-7
d_call: TRBD2
clone_size: -
v_call: TRBV19

cdr3_aa: CASSWRAPSDTEAFF
cdr3_nt: TGTGCCAGCAGTTGGCGGGCCCCCTCGGACACTGAAGCTTTCTTT
j_call: TRBJ1-1
d_call: -
clone_size: -
v_call: TRBV6-5

cdr3_aa: CASSTTGGRDEKLFF
cdr3_nt: TGTGCCAGTAGTACGACAGGGGGCAGGGATGAAAAACTGTTTTTT
j_call: TRBJ1-4
d_call: TRBD1
clone_size: -
v_call: TRBV19

cdr3_aa: CASSPNPQGLGETQYF
cdr3_nt: TGTGCCAGCTCACCCAATCCCCAGGGGCTCGGGGAGACCCAGTACTTC
j_call: TRBJ2-5
d_call: -
clone_size: -
v_call: TRBV18

cdr3_aa: CASSLAGGPEQFF
cdr3_nt: TGTGCTAGCAGCTTAGCGGGAGGGCCCGAGCAGTTCTTC
j_call: TRBJ2-1
d_call: TRBD2
clone_size: -
v_call: TRBV7-7

cdr3_aa: CASRALNTEAFF
cdr3_nt: TGTGCCAGCAGGGCACTGAACACTGAAGCTTTCTTT
j_call: TRBJ1-1
d_call: -
clone_size: -
v_call: TRBV28

cdr3_aa: CASSQGAGGGTDTQYF
cdr3_nt: TGCGCCAGCAGCCAAGGGGCGGGGGGGGGCACAGATACGCAGTATTTT
j_call: TRBJ2-3
d_call: TRBD2
clone_size: -
v_call: TRBV4-1

cdr3_aa: CASSRDRVPSHSSYNEQFF
cdr3_nt: TGTGCCAGCAGCAGAGACAGGGTCCCCTCACATAGCTCCTACAATGAGCAGTTCTTC
j_call: TRBJ2-1
d_call: TRBD1
clone_size: -
v_call: TRBV9

cdr3_aa: CASSTLGGPGELFF
cdr3_nt: TGTGCCAGCAGCACCCTAGGGGGCCCCGGGGAGCTGTTTTTT
j_call: TRBJ2-2
d_call: TRBD1
clone_size: few
v_call: TRBV27

cdr3_aa: CVSRIRGGANTEAFF
cdr3_nt: TGTGTCAGCAGGATACGGGGGGGGGCGAACACTGAAGCTTTCTTT
j_call: TRBJ1-1
d_call: -
clone_size: -
v_call: TRBV25-1

cdr3_aa: CASSSGGNTEAFF
cdr3_nt: TGTGCCAGCAGCTCCGGGGGGAACACTGAAGCTTTCTTT
j_call: TRBJ1-1
d_call: -
clone_size: -
v_call: TRBV11-3

cdr3_aa: CASSSNYEQYF
cdr3_nt: TGTGCCAGCAGCTCCAACTACGAGCAGTACTTC
j_call: TRBJ2-7
d_call: -
clone_size: -
v_call: TRBV5-6

cdr3_aa: CAWTKNTEAFF
cdr3_nt: TGTGCCTGGACCAAGAACACTGAAGCTTTCTTT
j_call: TRBJ1-1
d_call: -
clone_size: once
v_call: TRBV30

cdr3_aa: CASSLEGRGSGYTF
cdr3_nt: TGTGCCAGCAGCTTAGAGGGCAGGGGTTCGGGCTACACCTTC
j_call: TRBJ1-2
d_call: -
clone_size: few
v_call: TRBV11-2